The clone carrying this TCR beta chain showed up just a few times. Trimming removed 7 bases from V and 2 bases from J, with 5 bases in between. CDR1 and CDR2 from the germline V gene are GTSNPN and SVGIG (reference sequence). The CDR3 contains 10 residues. The data derive from a study of blood T cell repertoires in COVID-19. Study context: Acute and convalescent COVID-19 specimens originated in the United States, Italy and Spain. Sample material is recorded as cDNA or gDNA derived from T cells, B-cell-depleted T cells, or PBMCs.

Study processing details: Amplification of reference gene primers provided the estimated nucleated cell counts. Assay used: immunoSEQ multiplex PCR; TCRdb lists only in-frame clones, some missing. The V and J calls and clone size were taken over from that table, and D and trimming were inferred from the DNA. The sample shows 150,000 to 200,000 clones, approximately 77% of them seen only once. The V call is TRBV30, the J call TRBJ2-5; D is ambiguous. The specimen sequenced was peripheral blood. This sequence was found in a woman aged 80 or over with active or convalescent COVID-19. CDR3 nucleotide sequence: TGTGCCTACCTACAAGAGACCCAGTACTTC. It specifies CAYLQETQYF.